Presented here are 26 T cell receptor beta chains from one specimen sequenced in a study of blood T cell repertoires in COVID-19. The data were produced by immunoSEQ multiplex PCR, yet TCRdb's version contains in-frame clones alone and is incomplete. The table includes under 40,000 clones, more than 75% detected once. The sample consisted of peripheral blood. These receptors were obtained from a man aged 45-65 years with active or convalescent COVID-19.

This clone was observed a handful of times. This sequence joins TRBV11-2 and TRBJ2-5; the match to TRBD2 covers 9 bases. This CDR3 is 15 amino acids long. The trim removed 0 bases at V and 3 bases at J, leaving 2 bases unmatched. Germline values: CDR1 SGHAT, CDR2 FQNNGV. This CDR3 reads CASSLEGGGEETQYF. The CDR3 DNA reads as TGTGCCAGCAGCTTAGAAGGCGGGGGGGAAGAGACCCAGTACTTC.

The gene calls are TRBV7-2 and TRBJ1-5; the match to TRBD1 covers 9 bases. Germline V lookup: CDR1 SGHTA, CDR2 FQGNSA. The CDR3 runs 15 residues. The junction had 6 bases not matched to a gene; V was cut back by 5 bases and J by 4 bases. CDR3 DNA sequence: TGTGCCAGCAGCGAACGACAGGGGGATAATCAGCCCCAGCATTTT. Its translation: CASSERQGDNQPQHF.

The genes are TRBV5-8 and TRBJ1-5, with D possibly TRBD1 on 6 matching bases. Germline CDR1 is SGHTS and CDR2 is YDEGEE. The CDR3 covers 15 residues. V was clipped by 0 bases and J by 7 bases, with 14 bases between them. Here the CDR3 reads CASSLGSSGVQPQHF. CDR3 nucleotides: TGTGCCAGCAGCTTGGGGAGCTCAGGGGTCCAGCCCCAGCATTTT.

The chain carries TRBV7-7 and TRBJ2-1; TRBD2 matches 9 bases. Germline CDR1 is SSHAT and CDR2 is FNYEAQ (reference sequence). Trimming took 8 bases from V and 6 from J; bases not matched to a gene: 5. The CDR3 spans 13 residues. The chain's CDR3 is CASAGGPSNEQFF. CDR3 in DNA: TGTGCCAGCGCGGGAGGGCCCTCCAATGAGCAGTTCTTC.

The V gene is TRBV6-5, the J gene TRBJ2-7, with TRBD1 matching 9 bases. Germline CDR1 is MNHEY and CDR2 is SVGAGI. The CDR3 is 12 amino acids. V shed 6 bases and J 6 bases; nucleotides not matched to a gene: 3. The CDR3 sequence: CASSRDRAEQYF. The CDR3 DNA follows: TGTGCCAGCAGCCGGGACAGGGCCGAGCAGTACTTC.

The genes are TRBV7-9 and TRBJ1-5; no clear D. The length of the CDR3 is 14 residues. V gave up 0 bases and J gave up 0 bases, with 3 bases separating them. Looked up from germline, CDR1 is SEHNR and CDR2 is FQNEAQ (reference sequence). In DNA, the CDR3 is TGTGCCAGCAGCTTAGCGCGTAGCAATCAGCCCCAGCATTTT. Translating it yields CASSLARSNQPQHF.

This chain connects TRBV9 to TRBJ1-6, with D unclear. Trimming removed 4 bases at V and 9 bases at J, with 14 bases between. The germline gives CDR1 SGDLS, CDR2 YYNGEE. The CDR3 spans 14 residues. CDR3 coding DNA: TGTGCCAGCAGCCCCCGGGGTTCGAGTTCACCCCTCCACTTT. Its translation is CASSPRGSSSPLHF.

The rearrangement uses TRBV15 and TRBJ1-1; 9 nucleotides agree with TRBD1. The CDR3 length is 18 residues. Losses at the gene ends were 0 bases for V and 5 bases for J; bases not matched to a gene: 13. The V gene's germline CDR1 is LNHNV and CDR2 YYDKDF (reference sequence). The CDR3 is CATSRDSVTGGKSTEAFF. CDR3 coding DNA: TGTGCCACCAGCAGAGATTCGGTAACAGGGGGCAAGTCTACTGAAGCTTTCTTT.

This chain uses TRBV27 with TRBJ1-2, with D tentatively TRBD1 (6 bases). CDR3 length: 15 amino acids. V lost 5 bases and J lost 2, with 15 bases in between. Germline CDR1 is MNHEY and CDR2 is SMNVEV (reference sequence). Written as DNA, the CDR3 is TGTGCCAGCAGTCCACCAGGGACATCAAACTATGGCTACACCTTC. Translating gives CASSPPGTSNYGYTF.

The J gene is TRBJ2-3, the V gene TRBV5-1, with 7 positions matching TRBD2. This CDR3 has 16 residues. Per the germline V gene, CDR1 is SGHRS and CDR2 is YFSETQ. With V trimmed by 3 bases and J by 0 bases, 7 bases remained unmatched. For the CDR3, the DNA is TGCGCCAGCAGCTCCGGAGTTAGCGGGAGCACAGATACGCAGTATTTT. It yields the protein CASSSGVSGSTDTQYF.

The chain carries TRBV21-1 and TRBJ1-4. TRBV21-1 is termed a pseudogene. The CDR3 spans 15 residues. In DNA form, the CDR3 reads TGTGCCAGCAGCAAAGTCCGGGGGTTTGGTGAAAAACTGTTTTTT. The encoded protein is CASSKVRGFGEKLFF.

The chain uses TRBV5-1 and TRBJ1-4, with 9 bases matching TRBD1. CDR1 and CDR2 (germline): SGHRS, YFSETQ. CDR3 length equals 16 residues. J was trimmed by 7 bases and V by 4 bases; bases with no gene match: 11. As DNA, the CDR3 is TGCGCCAGCAGCAGGGAAACAGGGGGCGCGGGTGAAAAACTGTTTTTT. Translation gives CASSRETGGAGEKLFF.

This clone was recorded only once. The rearrangement uses TRBV5-1 and TRBJ2-7; tentatively, D is TRBD1 (6 bases). Trimming shortened V by 1 base and J by 7 bases, and 9 bases separated the two germline ends. The CDR3 covers 12 residues. The germline V gene encodes CDR1 SGHRS and CDR2 YFSETQ. The DNA of the CDR3 is TGCGCCAGCAGCTTGAAGGGGACAGAGCAGTACTTC. It specifies CASSLKGTEQYF.

J is TRBJ1-4 and V is TRBV4-1, with D unclear. Germline CDR1 and CDR2: MGHRA and YSYEKL. V lost 0 bases and J lost 0, with 8 bases in between. This CDR3 region has 16 residues. The CDR3 DNA sequence: TGCGCCAGCAGCCAAGAGGGCACCTCAACTAATGAAAAACTGTTTTTT. Encoded protein: CASSQEGTSTNEKLFF.

This clone has just one count. The V and J genes are TRBV2 and TRBJ1-2; D uncertain. V was trimmed by 6 bases and J by 7 bases, leaving 12 bases between them. The germline V gene has CDR1 SNHLY and CDR2 FYNNEI. The CDR3 runs 12 residues. The CDR3, as DNA: TGTGCCAGCAGAGAGAAACGGAGTGGCTACACCTTC. Translated: CASREKRSGYTF.

The rearrangement joins TRBV7-9 to TRBJ2-1, with 12 positions matching TRBD2. Losses at the gene ends were 5 bases for V and 6 bases for J; bases not matched to a gene: 11. This CDR3 region has 17 residues. Germline V gene data show CDR1 as SEHNR and CDR2 as FQNEAQ (reference sequence). In DNA, the CDR3 is TGTGCCAGCAGCCGCACTAGCGGGGGGCCCCAACTCAATGAGCAGTTCTTC. Protein: CASSRTSGGPQLNEQFF.

The chain is built from TRBV6-5 and TRBJ1-6, with 8 bases that match TRBD1. The germline V gene has CDR1 MNHEY and CDR2 SVGAGI. The V segment lost 5 bases and the J segment 9 bases; nucleotides outside the gene matches: 9. The CDR3 is made up of 15 amino acids. The CDR3 region is CASSLRTGSGSPLHF. The CDR3 DNA sequence: TGTGCCAGCAGTCTCCGGACAGGGAGCGGTTCACCCCTCCACTTT.

This clone was observed a handful of times. V is TRBV27 and J is TRBJ2-7; 7 bases are a match to TRBD1. Per the germline V gene, CDR1 is MNHEY and CDR2 is SMNVEV (reference sequence). The CDR3 spans 15 residues. V was clipped by 5 bases and J by 2 bases; unmatched bases: 9. The CDR3 sequence: CASSTQGDRTYEQYF. In nucleotides, the CDR3 is TGTGCCAGCAGTACCCAAGGGGACAGAACCTACGAGCAGTACTTC.

CDR3 loop: CASSAWTSGIDEQFF. The DNA of the CDR3 is TGTGCCAGCAGCGCTTGGACTAGCGGTATAGATGAGCAGTTCTTC. The chain uses TRBV9 and TRBJ2-1, with 10 bases aligning to TRBD2. Germline V CDR1 and CDR2: SGDLS, YYNGEE. After removal of 3 bases from V and 8 bases from J, the junction contained 8 bases not matched to a gene. The CDR3 spans 15 residues.

The CDR3 DNA follows: TGTGCCAGCAGGCTTCGACTAGCGGGAGTCCAGTACTTC. Its protein product is CASRLRLAGVQYF. This chain uses TRBV2 with TRBJ2-7, with TRBD2 matching 12 bases. Per the germline V gene, CDR1 is SNHLY and CDR2 is FYNNEI. Losses at the gene ends were 6 bases for V and 10 bases for J; bases not matched to a gene: 7. CDR3 size: 13 residues.

The chain links TRBV6-1 to TRBJ1-1, with unresolved D. Germline assignment: CDR1 MNHNS and CDR2 SASEGT. The V and J ends lost 2 bases and 0 bases respectively, with 10 bases between them. This CDR3 is built from 15 residues. The CDR3 here is CASSEYPNMNTEAFF. The DNA for the CDR3 is TGTGCCAGCAGTGAATACCCGAACATGAACACTGAAGCTTTCTTT.

The chain combines TRBV6-5 with TRBJ1-1, with D perhaps matching TRBD1 (5 bases). There are 12 residues in the CDR3. Germline V lookup: CDR1 MNHEY, CDR2 SVGAGI. The V end lost 0 bases, the J end lost 11 bases, and 10 bases lay between the germline ends. DNA of the CDR3: TGTGCCAGCAGTTACTCGGCGGGGCTGGCTTTCTTT. Translation gives CASSYSAGLAFF.

This sequence joins TRBV5-1 and TRBJ2-3; 9 nucleotides match TRBD1. Per germline, CDR1 SGHRS and CDR2 YFSETQ. This CDR3 spans 15 amino acids. Trimming removed 4 bases from V and 6 bases from J; junction bases left unmatched: 9. The CDR3 sequence: CASSKSLDRGDTQYF. The CDR3 DNA follows: TGCGCCAGCAGCAAATCCCTTGACAGGGGGGATACGCAGTATTTT.

This rearrangement joins TRBV19 to TRBJ1-1; a weak D match, TRBD1 (6 bases). Looked up from germline, CDR1 is LNHDA and CDR2 is SQIVND (reference sequence). The CDR3 loop spans 13 amino acids. The ends were cut back, 5 bases at V and 5 bases at J, with 12 bases in the middle. The CDR3 DNA reads as TGTGCCAGTAGTTCCTCAAGGGGGACTGAAGCTTTCTTT. Encoded protein: CASSSSRGTEAFF.

V is TRBV5-4 and J is TRBJ2-3; D is undetermined. In germline, CDR1 is SGHNT, CDR2 YYREEE (reference sequence). V gave up 4 bases and J gave up 5 bases, with 11 bases separating them. This CDR3 is 13 amino acids long. CDR3 region: CASSPPQLDTQYF. The CDR3 DNA is TGTGCCAGCAGCCCCCCCCAGTTAGATACGCAGTATTTT.

The V gene is TRBV12-5, the J gene TRBJ2-1; 8 bases align to TRBD2. The germline CDR1 and CDR2 sequences are LGHNT and FRNRAP. This CDR3 is 14 amino acids long. Trimming cost V 7 bases and J 2 bases; bases outside gene matches: 4. The DNA of the CDR3 is TGTGCTAGTGCCTCGGGGGGGACCTACAATGAGCAGTTCTTC. As protein: CASASGGTYNEQFF. The full variable domain, its missing parts supplied by reference TRBV12-5 and TRBJ2-1, is DARVTQTPRHKVTEMGQEVTMRCQPILGHNTVFWYRQTMMQGLELLAYFRNRAPLDDSGMPKDRFSAEMPDATLATLKIQPSEPRDSAVYFCASASGGTYNEQFFGPGTRLTVL.